A selection of T cell receptor beta chains follows, all from one sample in a study of T cell repertoires in cytomegalovirus infection. Their specific antigens are unknown. TCRdb processed the reads anew with MiXCR; each CDR3 protein has one entry. The data hold roughly 920,000 distinct CDR3 sequences, with roughly 30% observed a single time. Sequencing used cultured CD8+ T cells from PBMCs, obtained from culture after CMV antigen stimulation. The receptors come from a human donor in good health (CMV status not recorded). Some clones in this sample may be carry-over from other donors' samples. The CDR3 runs from the conserved cysteine through the conserved F or W. The D gene is left open where the match is weak. Where a row states a size, it is once, few, many or the class of an expanded clone; other rows omit it.

NA,TRBJ1-5,NA,TRBV5-6,CASSLRDSGNQPQHF,TGTGCCAGCAGCTTGCGGGATAGTGGCAATCAGCCCCAGCATTTT
NA,TRBJ2-2,TRBD2,TRBV6-5,CASSYVGLAGTNTGELFF,TGTGCCAGCAGTTATGTAGGACTAGCGGGCACGAACACCGGGGAGCTGTTTTTT
NA,TRBJ2-1,NA,TRBV6-5,CASSYSIPRRGGDNEQFF,TGTGCCAGCAGTTACTCGATACCCCGCAGGGGAGGGGACAATGAGCAGTTCTTC
NA,TRBJ1-4,NA,TRBV24-1,CATSEQDSNEKLFF,TGTGCCACCAGTGAACAGGACAGCAATGAAAAACTGTTTTTT
NA,TRBJ1-1,NA,TRBV6-2/TRBV6-3,CASSPTQLHMNTEAFF,TGTGCCAGCAGCCCGACCCAACTCCACATGAACACTGAAGCTTTCTTT
NA,TRBJ1-6,NA,TRBV2,CASSELGRGNSPLHF,TGTGCCAGCAGTGAACTTGGCAGGGGAAATTCACCCCTCCACTTT
NA,TRBJ1-2,NA,TRBV19,CASSIPQDRFYGYTF,TGTGCCAGTAGTATTCCTCAAGACAGATTTTACGGCTACACCTTC
NA,TRBJ1-4,NA,TRBV5-1,CASSLGLSGENEKLFF,TGCGCCAGCAGCTTGGGCCTCTCAGGGGAAAATGAAAAACTGTTTTTT
few,TRBJ2-1,TRBD2,TRBV5-1,CASSLYSGGHNEQFF,TGCGCCAGCAGCTTGTACAGCGGGGGGCACAATGAGCAGTTCTTC
few,TRBJ1-6,NA,TRBV5-5,CASSVWGPNNSPLHF,TGTGCCAGCAGTGTATGGGGCCCCAATAATTCACCCCTCCACTTT
NA,TRBJ1-1,NA,TRBV12-3/TRBV12-4,CASSPPTSGTEAFF,TGTGCCAGCAGTCCCCCGACTTCGGGCACTGAAGCTTTCTTT
few,TRBJ1-4,NA,TRBV7-6,CASSFATALVEKLFF,TGTGCCAGCAGCTTCGCGACAGCCCTAGTGGAAAAACTGTTTTTT
NA,TRBJ2-1,NA,TRBV5-1,CASSLVRHTYNEQFF,TGCGCCAGCAGCTTGGTCCGTCATACCTACAATGAGCAGTTCTTC
few,TRBJ1-3,NA,TRBV4-2,CASSQGLNTIYF,TGTGCCAGCAGCCAAGGACTAAACACCATATATTTT
NA,TRBJ1-2,NA,TRBV6-1,CASLRQGYGYTF,TGTGCCTCCTTAAGGCAGGGCTATGGCTACACCTTC
NA,TRBJ1-4,TRBD1,TRBV7-6,CAGGGQGNEKLFF,TGTGCCGGTGGGGGACAGGGGAATGAAAAACTGTTTTTT
few,TRBJ2-1,NA,TRBV7-9,CASSLKEQGYNEQFF,TGTGCCAGCAGCTTAAAGGAACAGGGCTACAATGAGCAGTTCTTC
few,TRBJ1-6,TRBD1,TRBV6-2/TRBV6-3,CASNTGTGVSPLHF,TGTGCCAGCAATACCGGGACAGGGGTCTCACCCCTCCACTTT
few,TRBJ1-4,NA,TRBV7-6,CASTPRHQGEKLFF,TGTGCCAGCACCCCCCGCCATCAAGGGGAAAAACTGTTTTTT
NA,TRBJ2-3,NA,TRBV6-1,CASSDNPFSTDTQYF,TGTGCCAGCAGTGATAACCCGTTTAGCACAGATACGCAGTATTTT
many,TRBJ2-5,NA,TRBV12-3/TRBV12-4,CASSLDSFETQYF,TGTGCCAGCAGTCTGGACAGTTTCGAGACCCAGTACTTC
few,TRBJ2-1,TRBD2,TRBV5-1,CASSFLLAGPSSSYNEQFF,TGCGCCAGCAGCTTCCTGCTAGCGGGCCCCTCGAGCTCCTACAATGAGCAGTTCTTC
NA,TRBJ2-5,TRBD2,TRBV10-3,CAISESGEGETQYF,TGTGCCATCAGTGAGTCCGGGGAGGGAGAGACCCAGTACTTC
few,TRBJ2-2,NA,TRBV27,CASSLKKITGELFF,TGTGCCAGCAGTTTGAAGAAAATCACCGGGGAGCTGTTTTTT
NA,TRBJ2-1,TRBD1,TRBV10-3,CAIGTGGIKSYNEQFF,TGTGCCATAGGGACAGGGGGCATTAAGAGTTACAATGAGCAGTTCTTC
once,TRBJ2-2,TRBD1,TRBV6-2/TRBV6-3,CASDRGATGELFF,TGTGCCAGCGACAGGGGTGCCACCGGGGAGCTGTTTTTT
NA,TRBJ2-2,TRBD1,TRBV4-1,CASSRIGTGPSAGELFF,TGCGCCAGCAGCCGGATAGGGACAGGCCCATCCGCCGGGGAGCTGTTTTTT
many,TRBJ2-1,NA,TRBV7-9,CASSFGGLDEQFF,TGTGCCAGCAGCTTTGGGGGGCTGGATGAGCAGTTCTTC
few,TRBJ2-5,NA,TRBV6-1,CASSEEGQLETQYF,TGTGCCAGCAGTGAAGAGGGCCAGTTAGAGACCCAGTACTTC
few,TRBJ1-5,TRBD1,TRBV6-5,CASSKDRRRQHF,TGTGCCAGCAGCAAGGACAGGAGGCGCCAGCATTTT
NA,TRBJ1-5,NA,TRBV12-5,CASGLKAGQPQHF,TGTGCTAGTGGTCTCAAGGCGGGTCAGCCCCAGCATTTT
NA,TRBJ1-2,NA,TRBV20-1,CSARSIRGDYGYTF,TGCAGTGCTAGATCGATTAGGGGTGACTATGGCTACACCTTC